The 18 T cell receptor beta chains listed next were all sequenced from one sample in a study of blood T cell repertoires in COVID-19. Assay: immunoSEQ multiplex PCR; the TCRdb copy retains only in-frame clones and omits some. Here the sample spans about 74,000 clones, more than 70% being singletons. The sequenced sample consisted of peripheral blood. The receptor source for this set is a man in his 70s with active or convalescent COVID-19.

The chain links TRBV10-3 to TRBJ1-3; D is perhaps TRBD1 (5 bases). With 0 bases removed from V and 4 bases from J, the gap between germline ends came to 13 bases. The CDR3 is 16 amino acids. Germline loops: CDR1 ENHRY, CDR2 SYGVKD. CDR3 DNA sequence: TGTGCCATCAGTGAGTCGGGGGGAGCTGGAGGAAACACCATATATTTT. This sequence encodes CAISESGGAGGNTIYF.

This chain connects TRBV7-8 to TRBJ1-4, with TRBD1 as a possible D gene (5 bases). Looked up from germline, CDR1 is SGHVS and CDR2 is FQNEAQ. CDR3 length: 16 amino acids. Trimming cost V 0 bases and J 8 bases, with 16 bases left between them. CDR3: CASSLALGAVGEKLFF. The CDR3 nucleotides read TGTGCCAGCAGCTTAGCGTTAGGGGCCGTAGGGGAAAAACTGTTTTTT.

This clone was counted only a few times. The chain joins TRBV6-5 to TRBJ1-5; D remains ambiguous. The CDR3 is made up of 14 amino acids. The V gene lost 0 bases and the J gene lost 5 bases, with 8 bases spanning the gap. Per the germline V gene, CDR1 is MNHEY and CDR2 is SVGAGI. The chain's CDR3 is CASSYSENYQPQHF. CDR3 nucleotide sequence: TGTGCCAGCAGTTACTCAGAGAATTATCAGCCCCAGCATTTT.

V gene TRBV7-9 combines with J gene TRBJ2-7, with 8 positions matching TRBD1. CDR3 length: 15 amino acids. Per the germline V gene, CDR1 is SEHNR and CDR2 is FQNEAQ (reference sequence). V was clipped by 1 base and J by 2 bases; unmatched bases: 4. In nucleotides, the CDR3 is TGTGCCAGCAGCTTAGTCGGGGACAGGACCTACGAGCAGTACTTC. This gives the protein CASSLVGDRTYEQYF. Full variable domain (remainder filled in from reference TRBV7-9 and TRBJ2-7): DTGVSQNPRHKITKRGQNVTFRCDPISEHNRLYWYRQTLGQGPEFLTYFQNEAQLEKSRLLSDRFSAERPKGSFSTLEIQRTEQGDSAMYLCASSLVGDRTYEQYFGPGTRLTVT.

V is TRBV11-2 and J is TRBJ2-3; no clear D gene. There are 15 residues in the CDR3. Trimming left V 3 bases short and J 6 bases short, with 16 bases between. Germline V CDR1 and CDR2: SGHAT, FQNNGV. The CDR3 DNA reads as TGTGCCAGCAGCTTGGAGCGAGTCGGTGGGGATACGCAGTATTTT. Protein sequence: CASSLERVGGDTQYF.

The chain combines TRBV2 with TRBJ2-1; weak D call: TRBD2 (6 bases). CDR1 and CDR2 (germline): SNHLY, FYNNEI. Trimming pared 1 base from V and 10 bases from J, leaving 11 bases between. The CDR3 extends over 13 amino acids. The CDR3 region is CASSEVRLAEQFF. CDR3 DNA: TGTGCCAGCAGTGAAGTGCGTCTAGCGGAGCAGTTCTTC. Using reference TRBV2 and TRBJ2-1 for the parts outside the CDR3, the full variable domain is EPEVTQTPSHQVTQMGQEVILRCVPISNHLYFYWYRQILGQKVEFLVSFYNNEISEKSEIFDDQFSVERPDGSNFTLKIRSTKLEDSAMYFCASSEVRLAEQFFGPGTRLTVL.

The chain recombines TRBV5-6 with TRBJ1-2, with 8 bases lining up with TRBD1. The V gene's germline CDR1 is SGHDT and CDR2 YYEEEE. Trimming cost V 2 bases and J 8 bases; bases outside gene matches: 5. This CDR3 has 13 residues. The CDR3 is CASSFQGAKGYTF. In nucleotides, the CDR3 is TGTGCCAGCAGCTTCCAGGGGGCGAAAGGCTACACCTTC. The variable domain in full, completed from reference TRBV5-6 and TRBJ1-2, reads DAGVTQSPTHLIKTRGQQVTLRCSPKSGHDTVSWYQQALGQGPQFIFQYYEEEERQRGNFPDRFSGHQFPNYSSELNVNALLLGDSALYLCASSFQGAKGYTFGSGTRLTVV.

The chain employs TRBV5-6 and TRBJ2-7, with D possibly being TRBD1 (6 bases). The CDR3 covers 14 residues. Germline V gene data show CDR1 as SGHDT and CDR2 as YYEEEE. The V gene lost 2 bases and the J gene lost 3 bases, with 12 bases spanning the gap. The CDR3 here is CASSFWTAGYEQYF. CDR3 nucleotides: TGTGCCAGCAGCTTCTGGACAGCAGGCTACGAGCAGTACTTC. Supplemented by reference TRBV5-6 and TRBJ2-7, the full variable domain reads DAGVTQSPTHLIKTRGQQVTLRCSPKSGHDTVSWYQQALGQGPQFIFQYYEEEERQRGNFPDRFSGHQFPNYSSELNVNALLLGDSALYLCASSFWTAGYEQYFGPGTRLTVT.

The chain has TRBV19 and TRBJ2-1; maybe TRBD2 (6 bases). V was trimmed by 1 base and J by 0 bases, leaving 10 bases between them. The CDR3 is made up of 16 amino acids. Per the germline V gene, CDR1 is LNHDA and CDR2 is SQIVND (reference sequence). CDR3 in DNA: TGTGCCAGTAGTATAGCGACGCGGGGCTCCTACAATGAGCAGTTCTTC. Amino acid sequence: CASSIATRGSYNEQFF. Based on the CDR3 plus reference TRBV19 and TRBJ2-1, the full variable domain is DGGITQSPKYLFRKEGQNVTLSCEQNLNHDAMYWYRQDPGQGLRLIYYSQIVNDFQKGDIAEGYSVSREKKESFPLTVTSAQKNPTAFYLCASSIATRGSYNEQFFGPGTRLTVL.

The chain carries TRBV2 and TRBJ1-5; D might be TRBD1 (6 bases). The CDR3 loop spans 17 amino acids. Per the germline V gene, CDR1 is SNHLY and CDR2 is FYNNEI. Trimming left V 3 bases short and J 2 bases short, with 17 bases between. CDR3 sequence: CASSEQGFQLGNQPQHF. The CDR3 nucleotides read TGTGCCAGCAGTGAGCAGGGGTTCCAACTTGGCAATCAGCCCCAGCATTTT. Filled out from reference TRBV2 and TRBJ1-5, the complete variable domain reads EPEVTQTPSHQVTQMGQEVILRCVPISNHLYFYWYRQILGQKVEFLVSFYNNEISEKSEIFDDQFSVERPDGSNFTLKIRSTKLEDSAMYFCASSEQGFQLGNQPQHFGDGTRLSIL.

The chain couples TRBV18 to TRBJ1-6; D is possibly TRBD1 (5 bases). Germline assignment: CDR1 KGHSH and CDR2 LQKENI. The CDR3 sequence is 16 residues long. Trimming removed 1 base at V and 7 bases at J, with 14 bases between. CDR3 region: CASSPLWGVENSPLHF. CDR3 nucleotides: TGTGCCAGCTCACCACTATGGGGGGTTGAGAATTCACCCCTCCACTTT.

This chain uses TRBV7-9 with TRBJ1-3; D might be TRBD1 (5 bases). Trimming pared 3 bases from V and 2 bases from J, leaving 11 bases between. The CDR3 has 15 residues. Germline V CDR1 and CDR2: SEHNR, FQNEAQ (reference sequence). CDR3 nucleotides: TGTGCCAGCAGCTTTGCGACAGTTACTGGAAACACCATATATTTT. It codes for CASSFATVTGNTIYF.

This sequence joins TRBV5-3 and TRBJ2-7, with TRBD1 matching over 12 bases. TRBV5-3 counts as an open reading frame of uncertain function. V lost 4 bases to trimming and J lost 5 bases; unmatched junction nucleotides: 10. The CDR3 consists of 16 residues. CDR3 in DNA: TGTGCCAGAAGCCCCCATGGGGGACAGGGGGCCAACGAGCAGTACTTC. It encodes CARSPHGGQGANEQYF.

CDR3 amino acids: CATSPRTSGTITQYF. The CDR3 DNA reads TGTGCCACCAGCCCCCGGACTAGCGGGACGATTACGCAGTATTTT. The chain combines TRBV15 with TRBJ2-3; 12 bases agree with TRBD2. CDR3 length equals 15 residues. Germline CDR1 and CDR2: LNHNV and YYDKDF (reference sequence). After removal of 5 bases from V and 8 bases from J, the junction contained 8 bases not matched to a gene.

J is TRBJ2-1 and V is TRBV10-3; possibly TRBD1 for D (6 bases). V lost 5 bases, J lost 5 bases, and 7 bases lay in between. This CDR3 is built from 12 residues. Germline loops: CDR1 ENHRY, CDR2 SYGVKD. CDR3 DNA: TGTGCCATCAGTACAGGGAACAATGAGCAGTTCTTC. The encoded protein is CAISTGNNEQFF.

The chain is built from TRBV10-3 and TRBJ2-2, with D tentatively TRBD1 (6 bases). The CDR3 has 15 residues. The V gene lost 11 bases and the J gene lost 0 bases, with 16 bases spanning the gap. The germline gives CDR1 ENHRY, CDR2 SYGVKD. CDR3 sequence (DNA): TGTGCCGCCCGCCGACAGGAGTCGAACACCGGGGAGCTGTTTTTT. Its translation is CAARRQESNTGELFF.

V usage is TRBV29-1 and J usage is TRBJ2-1, with 9 bases fitting TRBD1. Trimming cost V 7 bases and J 10 bases; bases outside gene matches: 8. The length of the CDR3 is 12 residues. The germline V gene encodes CDR1 SQVTM and CDR2 ANQGSEA. The CDR3 nucleotides read TGCAGCGCCCGGACAGGGGTCATCGAGCAGTTCTTC. Translation gives CSARTGVIEQFF.

The chain joins TRBV12-5 to TRBJ1-6, with D possibly matching TRBD1 (6 bases). CDR1 is LGHNT and CDR2 is FRNRAP in the germline V gene. The CDR3 spans 14 residues. The DNA for the CDR3 is TGTGCCGAAACTCCGGACAGCTCTAATTCACCCCTCCACTTT. Its protein is CAETPDSSNSPLHF.